This T cell receptor beta chain was recovered during a study of siplizumab effects on memory and regulatory T cells. Study outcomes and limitations: Treg origin accounted for an average of about 74% of mappable alloreactive CD4+ clones with siplizumab and about 30% in controls. Proliferating siplizumab-culture Treg suppressive function went unconfirmed. Contribution to the alloresponse seemed major for naive T cells, which also seemed more diverse than memory cells.

Around 10^5 TCR templates per sample were assayed. Sequencing used immunoSEQ multiplex PCR; TCRdb keeps in-frame clones, though not all of them. The table has over 85,000 clones, around 95% seen once. Notes on this clone: Antigen: not known.

With 1 base removed from V and 3 bases from J, the gap between germline ends came to 9 bases. CDR3 size: 15 residues. From germline, CDR1 is SGHVS and CDR2 FQNEAQ. The chain joins TRBV7-8 to TRBJ2-2; D gene unclear. This TCR came from a human donor in good health. The specimen sequenced was naive CD4+ T cells sorted from blood. As DNA, the CDR3 is TGTGCCAGCAGCTTAGAGGGCACCGACACCGGGGAGCTGTTTTTT. This codes for CASSLEGTDTGELFF.